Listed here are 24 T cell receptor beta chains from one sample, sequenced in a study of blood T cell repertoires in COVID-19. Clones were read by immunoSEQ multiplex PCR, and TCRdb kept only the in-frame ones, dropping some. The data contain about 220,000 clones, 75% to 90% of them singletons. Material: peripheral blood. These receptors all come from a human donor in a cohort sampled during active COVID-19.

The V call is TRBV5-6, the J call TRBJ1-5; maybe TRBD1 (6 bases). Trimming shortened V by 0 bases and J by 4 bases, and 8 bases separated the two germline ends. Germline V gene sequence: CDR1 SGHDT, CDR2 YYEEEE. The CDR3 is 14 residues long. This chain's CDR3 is CASSLATGNQPQHF. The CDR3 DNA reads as TGTGCCAGCAGCTTGGCGACAGGTAATCAGCCCCAGCATTTT.

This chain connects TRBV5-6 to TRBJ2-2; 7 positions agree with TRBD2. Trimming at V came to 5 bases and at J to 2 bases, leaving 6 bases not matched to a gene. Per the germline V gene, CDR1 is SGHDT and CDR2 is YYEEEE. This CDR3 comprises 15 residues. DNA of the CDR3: TGTGCCAGCAGAAGCGGGACGAGAAACACCGGGGAGCTGTTTTTT. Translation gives CASRSGTRNTGELFF. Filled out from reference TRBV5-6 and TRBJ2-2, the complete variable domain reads DAGVTQSPTHLIKTRGQQVTLRCSPKSGHDTVSWYQQALGQGPQFIFQYYEEEERQRGNFPDRFSGHQFPNYSSELNVNALLLGDSALYLCASRSGTRNTGELFFGEGSRLTVL.

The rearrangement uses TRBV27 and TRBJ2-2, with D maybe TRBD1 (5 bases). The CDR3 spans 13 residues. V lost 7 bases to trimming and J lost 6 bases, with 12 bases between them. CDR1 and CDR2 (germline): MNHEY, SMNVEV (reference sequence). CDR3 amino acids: CASTLRGSGELFF. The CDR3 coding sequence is TGTGCCAGCACCCTTAGGGGTTCCGGGGAGCTGTTTTTT.

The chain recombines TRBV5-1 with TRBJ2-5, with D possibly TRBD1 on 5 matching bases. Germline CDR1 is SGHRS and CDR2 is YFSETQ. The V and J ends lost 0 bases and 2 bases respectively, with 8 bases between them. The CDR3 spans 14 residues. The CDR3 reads CASSLAGMQETQYF. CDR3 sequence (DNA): TGCGCCAGCAGCTTGGCAGGGATGCAAGAGACCCAGTACTTC.

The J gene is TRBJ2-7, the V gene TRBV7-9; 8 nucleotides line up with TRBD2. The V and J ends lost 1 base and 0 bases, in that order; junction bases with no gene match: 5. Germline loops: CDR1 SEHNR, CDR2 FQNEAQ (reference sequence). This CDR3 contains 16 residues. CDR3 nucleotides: TGTGCCAGCAGCTTAGGAGCGGGAGTCGGCTCCTACGAGCAGTACTTC. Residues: CASSLGAGVGSYEQYF.

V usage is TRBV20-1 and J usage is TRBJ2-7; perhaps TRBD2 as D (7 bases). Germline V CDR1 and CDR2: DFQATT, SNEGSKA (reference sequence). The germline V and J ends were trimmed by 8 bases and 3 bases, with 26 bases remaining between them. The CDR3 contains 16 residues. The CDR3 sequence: CSTGGRGGSSYYEQYF. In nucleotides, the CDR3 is TGCAGTACTGGTGGGAGGGGGGGCTCGTCCTACTACGAGCAGTACTTC.

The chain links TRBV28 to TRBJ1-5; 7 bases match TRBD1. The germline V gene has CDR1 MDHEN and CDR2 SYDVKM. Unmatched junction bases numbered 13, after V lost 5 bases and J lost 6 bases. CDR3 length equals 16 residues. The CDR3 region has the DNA TGTGCCAGCAGTCCCCGGACAGGATATGTAGGTCAGCCCCAGCATTTT. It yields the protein CASSPRTGYVGQPQHF.

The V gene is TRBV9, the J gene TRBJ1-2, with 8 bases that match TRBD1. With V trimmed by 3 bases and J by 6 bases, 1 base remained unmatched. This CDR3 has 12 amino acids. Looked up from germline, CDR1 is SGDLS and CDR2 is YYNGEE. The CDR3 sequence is CASSGTGNGYTF. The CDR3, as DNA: TGTGCCAGCAGCGGGACAGGGAATGGCTACACCTTC.

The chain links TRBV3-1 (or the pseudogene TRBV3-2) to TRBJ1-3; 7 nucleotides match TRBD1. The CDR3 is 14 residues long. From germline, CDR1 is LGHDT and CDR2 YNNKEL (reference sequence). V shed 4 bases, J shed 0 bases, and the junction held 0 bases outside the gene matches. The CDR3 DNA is TGTGCCAGCAGCCGACAGGGCTCTGGAAACACCATATATTTT. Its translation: CASSRQGSGNTIYF.

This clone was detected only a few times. In nucleotides, the CDR3 is TGTGCCAGCAGCTTGGCCTCCAGGGGGCCATATGGCTACACCTTC. Encoded protein: CASSLASRGPYGYTF. The V and J genes are TRBV7-9 and TRBJ1-2, with 8 bases aligning to TRBD1. V lost 3 bases and J lost 5; bases outside the gene matches: 8. CDR1 is SEHNR and CDR2 is FQNEAQ in the germline V gene (reference sequence). The CDR3 has 15 residues.

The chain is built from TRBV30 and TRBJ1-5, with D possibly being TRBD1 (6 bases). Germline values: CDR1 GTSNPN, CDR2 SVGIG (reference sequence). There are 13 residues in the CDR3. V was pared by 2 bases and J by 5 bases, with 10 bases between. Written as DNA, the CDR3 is TGTGCCTGGAGTAGGGGGTTCTATCAGCCCCAGCATTTT. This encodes CAWSRGFYQPQHF.

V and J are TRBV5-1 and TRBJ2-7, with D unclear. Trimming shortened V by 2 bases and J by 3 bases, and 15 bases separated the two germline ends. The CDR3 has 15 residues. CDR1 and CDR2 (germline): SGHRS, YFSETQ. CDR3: CASSLTNWVGYEQYF. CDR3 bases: TGCGCCAGCAGCTTAACTAACTGGGTCGGCTACGAGCAGTACTTC.

The CDR3 region has the DNA TGTGCCACCAGCAGAGAAATCGCGTCAGGGGCTCGGGGCTACACCTTC. Protein sequence: CATSREIASGARGYTF. The chain employs TRBV15 and TRBJ1-2; a possible D gene is TRBD1 (6 bases). The germline CDR1 and CDR2 sequences are LNHNV and YYDKDF (reference sequence). Trimming removed 0 bases at V and 8 bases at J, with 19 bases between. This CDR3 contains 16 residues.

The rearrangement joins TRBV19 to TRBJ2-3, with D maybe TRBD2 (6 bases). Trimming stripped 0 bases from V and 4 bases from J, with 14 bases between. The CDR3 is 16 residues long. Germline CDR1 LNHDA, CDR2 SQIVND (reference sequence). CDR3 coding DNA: TGTGCCAGTAGTATAGAGGAGGGAGGTGGCGCAGATACGCAGTATTTT. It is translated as CASSIEEGGGADTQYF.

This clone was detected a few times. CDR3 in amino acids: CASSLQSNQPQHF. Written as DNA, the CDR3 is TGTGCCAGCAGTTTACAAAGCAATCAGCCCCAGCATTTT. The chain is built from TRBV27 and TRBJ1-5, with D unresolved. The CDR3 is 13 residues long. Per germline, CDR1 MNHEY and CDR2 SMNVEV (reference sequence). Trimming took 2 bases from V and 1 from J, leaving 3 bases between them.

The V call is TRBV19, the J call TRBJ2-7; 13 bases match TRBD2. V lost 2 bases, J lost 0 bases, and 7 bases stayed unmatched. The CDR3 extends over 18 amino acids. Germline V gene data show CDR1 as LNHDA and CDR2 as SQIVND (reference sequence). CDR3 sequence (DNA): TGTGCCAGTAGTATATACGGGACTAGCGGGACCTACTCCTACGAGCAGTACTTC. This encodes CASSIYGTSGTYSYEQYF.

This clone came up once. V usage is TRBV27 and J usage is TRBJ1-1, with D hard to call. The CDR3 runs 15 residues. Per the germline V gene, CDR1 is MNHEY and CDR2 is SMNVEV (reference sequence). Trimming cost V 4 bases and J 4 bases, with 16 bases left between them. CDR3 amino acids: CASSSGRATITEAFF. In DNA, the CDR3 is TGTGCCAGCAGTTCGGGTAGAGCCACTATCACTGAAGCTTTCTTT.

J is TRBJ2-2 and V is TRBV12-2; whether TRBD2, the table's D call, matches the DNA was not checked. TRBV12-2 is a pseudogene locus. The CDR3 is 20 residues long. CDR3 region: CASRPRYRREGYLNTGELFF. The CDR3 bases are TGTGCAAGTCGGCCCCGTTATCGACGGGAGGGATATTTGAACACCGGGGAGCTGTTTTTT.

CDR3 DNA sequence: TGTGCCACCGAAGGACAGATTAACTACGAGCAGTACTTC. This encodes CATEGQINYEQYF. The chain couples TRBV28 to TRBJ2-7, with a tentative D call TRBD1 (6 bases). V was pared by 10 bases and J by 3 bases, with 16 bases between. The CDR3 has 13 residues. Germline CDR1 MDHEN, CDR2 SYDVKM. Supplemented by reference TRBV28 and TRBJ2-7, the full variable domain reads DVKVTQSSRYLVKRTGEKVFLECVQDMDHENMFWYRQDPGLGLRLIYFSYDVKMKEKGDIPEGYSVSREKKERFSLILESASTNQTSMYLCATEGQINYEQYFGPGTRLTVT.

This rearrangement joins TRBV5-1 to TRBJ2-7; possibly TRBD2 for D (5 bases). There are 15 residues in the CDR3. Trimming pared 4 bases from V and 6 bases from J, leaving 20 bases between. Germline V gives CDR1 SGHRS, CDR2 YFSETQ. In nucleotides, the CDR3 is TGCGCCAGCAGCGCCACGGCGGGTGCCTTCTCCGAGCAGTACTTC. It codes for CASSATAGAFSEQYF.

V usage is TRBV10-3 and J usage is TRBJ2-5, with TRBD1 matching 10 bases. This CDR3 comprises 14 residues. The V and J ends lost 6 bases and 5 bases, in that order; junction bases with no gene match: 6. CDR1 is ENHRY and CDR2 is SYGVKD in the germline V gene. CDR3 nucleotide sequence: TGTGCCATCAGCCCCCCGGGACAGGGGGAGACCCAGTACTTC. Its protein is CAISPPGQGETQYF.

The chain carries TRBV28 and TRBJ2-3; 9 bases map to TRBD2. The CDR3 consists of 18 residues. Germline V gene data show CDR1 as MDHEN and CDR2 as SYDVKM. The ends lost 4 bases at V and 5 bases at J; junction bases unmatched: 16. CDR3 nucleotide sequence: TGTGCCAGCAGTTCCACTACGCTAGGGGGACTAGCAGGAGATACGCAGTATTTT. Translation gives CASSSTTLGGLAGDTQYF.

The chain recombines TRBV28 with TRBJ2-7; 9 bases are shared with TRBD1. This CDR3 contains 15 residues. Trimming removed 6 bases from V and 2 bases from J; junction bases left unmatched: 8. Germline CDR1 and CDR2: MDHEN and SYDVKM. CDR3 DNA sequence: TGTGCCAGCAGCCGCACAGGGGGCTTAACCTACGAGCAGTACTTC. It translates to CASSRTGGLTYEQYF.

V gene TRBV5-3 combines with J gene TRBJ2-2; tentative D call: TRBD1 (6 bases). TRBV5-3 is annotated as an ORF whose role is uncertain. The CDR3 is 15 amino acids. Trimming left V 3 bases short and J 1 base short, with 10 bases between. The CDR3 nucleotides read TGTGCCAGAAGCTCCAAACAGGGGAACACCGGGGAGCTGTTTTTT. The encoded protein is CARSSKQGNTGELFF.